A single sample is the source of the 3 T cell receptor beta chains below, sequenced in a study of blood T cells in healthy people across ages. Combining a sample-barcoded 5' primer with a J-beta primer mix, a second PCR ran for about 7 to 11 cycles. TCRdb itself ran the 5' RACE reads through MiXCR, one entry per CDR3 protein. The table shows about 780,000 distinct CDR3 sequences, with about 42% occurring only once. The sequenced material came from blood. These receptors were obtained from a man at least 80 years old in good health.

This clonotype was recorded many times. The V gene is TRBV5-1, the J gene TRBJ2-7, with D possibly called TRBD1 or TRBD2 (5 bases each). This CDR3 comprises 14 residues. Germline-derived CDR1 and CDR2 are SGHRS and YFSETQ. V lost 1 base to trimming and J lost 5 bases, with 13 bases between them. CDR3: CASSLRQGVDEQYF. The CDR3 DNA sequence: TGCGCCAGCAGCTTGCGGCAGGGAGTGGACGAGCAGTACTTC.

This sequence joins TRBV7-2 and TRBJ1-2; 7 bases are shared with TRBD1. Unmatched junction bases numbered 7, after V lost 5 bases and J lost 1 base. The germline CDR1 and CDR2 sequences are SGHTA and FQGNSA. This CDR3 is built from 15 residues. CDR3 nucleotides: TGTGCCAGCAGCATCCGACAGGGCGGTAACTATGGCTACACCTTC. Encoded protein: CASSIRQGGNYGYTF.

The chain employs TRBV29-1 and TRBJ2-1; D not certain. V was trimmed by 6 bases and J by 0 bases, leaving 12 bases between them. Germline V gives CDR1 SQVTM, CDR2 ANQGSEA. The CDR3 length is 14 residues. The CDR3 sequence: CSVGSRGSYNEQFF. In nucleotides, the CDR3 is TGCAGCGTCGGTAGCAGAGGCTCCTACAATGAGCAGTTCTTC.